This entry features one T cell receptor (beta chain) sequence. The antigen it binds to is not known. No clone much larger than this one lies a single base away; base qualities are absent. The data are from a study of blood T cells in healthy people across ages (dated by TCRdb to 2015 to 2017). With respect to the entire study: In model experiments, template switching captured about one uniquely barcoded TCR beta cDNA molecule for every two T cells. Age-related changes in TCR beta repertoire diversity were measured in the study by deep sequencing normalized with unique cDNA molecular identifiers. Four age groups were formed from the donors: young (average approximately 15 years), middle-aged (just under 40), aged (more than 55) and long-lived (roughly 81). To avoid experimental bias, donors of different ages were spread randomly across the sequencing lanes. Two additional independent replicas of 1 million unique cDNA reads from the same blood draw were analyzed for two donors (one aged 18 to 29 and one aged 80 or older). The investigation overall reported the following: As age increased, observed TCR beta diversity per million T cells dropped in a roughly linear way, and a significant reduction was already evident by age about 40. Because donor CMV infection status was unknown, age-related changes in expanded clonotypes were potentially confounded. Estimates of total diversity based on one million sequenced T cells were regarded as lower bounds and as underestimates. Compared with the aged group, more naive CD4+ T cells, fewer expanded clones and increased TCR diversity were shown by the long-lived group, suggesting age selection. There was a strong correlation between observed TCR beta diversity and the percentage of naive T cells measured by flow cytometry. Since profiling was done on bulk unsorted PBMCs, naive and antigen-experienced compartments could not be conclusively compared.

The junction shows trimming of 1 base on V and 15 bases on J, and the gene matches do not reach 10 bases of it. The germline V gene encodes CDR1 MNHEY and CDR2 SMNVEV (reference sequence). The CDR3 runs 15 amino acids, cysteine and phenylalanine included. Only the CDR3 region is kept as DNA, spanning 45 bases read in frame from base 1. The donors were about 40 Caucasian individuals from Russia, aged roughly 6 to 100 years, who were systemically healthy. Each donor gave 9.5 to 10 milliliters of peripheral blood, drawn into EDTA-treated Vacutainer tubes. PBMCs were isolated by Ficoll-Paque density-gradient centrifugation, with at least 6 million obtained per sample. Total RNA, at least 6 micrograms per sample, was extracted from PBMCs with Trizol reagent. The percentages of naive CD45RAhigh/CD27high T cells were determined by flow cytometry on a PBMC aliquot from every donor. Preparation of the library involved 5' RACE. Sequencer: Illumina HiSeq 2500. A second PCR of roughly 7 to 11 cycles was performed with a sample-barcoded 5' primer and a J-beta primer mix. A template-switch 5' adaptor carrying 12 random nucleotides introduced a unique molecular identifier onto each TCR beta cDNA molecule. At least 3 million CDR3-containing paired-end reads were obtained from each sample. First-strand cDNA synthesis was performed from all RNA using the Mint cDNA synthesis kit, with priming by a TRBC-specific oligonucleotide. After uracil-DNA glycosylase treatment, a first 18-cycle PCR used universal primers M1SS and BC2_uni_R on all cDNA. In the authors' own workflow: For normalization, 1 million high-quality reads were randomly selected from each sample, with every read carrying a distinct molecular identifier. Instead of being binned into consensus sequences, reads that shared molecular identifiers were thrown out. MiTCR, with a Q25 quality threshold and the strictest error-elimination algorithm, was used for CDR3 identification, clonotype clustering and error correction. A nonparametric unseen species model with Euler transformation was used to estimate lower-bound total TCR beta diversity. TCRdb cleaned the public reads at Q25 with fastp, built clones with MiXCR and kept in-frame beta chains. Rows matching on CDR3 protein sequence are summarized as one entry with the most common DNA and genes. The V and J calls follow TCRdb's processing rather than the paper's. This sample gives over a million distinct CDR3 sequences in total; around 39% of them show up just once. The top ten clones comprise under 8% of the sample.

The receptor chain draws on TRBV27 and TRBJ2-1, with TRBD2 matching 12 junction bases. This clonotype was obtained from a woman under 30 in good health. Sequencing was carried out using blood. The CDR3 corresponds to CASSLFLAGGPLTFF. The nucleotide sequence reads as follows: TGTGCCAGCAGTTTATTTCTAGCGGGAGGGCCTCTTACGTTCTTC.